This entry lists 25 T cell receptor beta chains sequenced from one sample in a study of human T cells and chemical hapten exposure (dated by TCRdb to the early 2020s). Library preparation was by RACE. Sequencer: NextSeq 500. The raw public data were reprocessed by TCRdb itself: fastp quality trimming at Q25, MiXCR clonotype calling, in-frame beta chains only. Rows with one shared CDR3 protein collapse into an entry with the most common genes and DNA. The sample has about 160,000 distinct CDR3 sequences on record, about 30% of them singletons. Jointly, the top ten make up under 2.5% of the sample. The time point label on this specimen signifies: patch test 3, about 24 weeks after DPC sensitization. What this sample's treatment or condition label stands for: therapeutic diphenylcyclopropenone sensitization with weekly scalp DPC. Sample: whole blood, taken in connection with sensitization to the hapten diphenylcyclopropenone (DPC). These receptors came from a woman under 30 with alopecia areata. Some clones in this sample may be carry-over from other donors' samples.

The chain carries TRBV6-5 and TRBJ2-5, with 8 bases fitting TRBD2. Germline loops: CDR1 MNHEY, CDR2 SVGAGI. With 2 bases clipped from V and 0 bases from J, the junction kept 5 bases outside the gene matches. The CDR3 consists of 16 residues. The CDR3 is CASSYGAGGHQETQYF. The CDR3 nucleotides are TGTGCCAGCAGTTACGGGGCGGGAGGTCACCAAGAGACCCAGTACTTC.

The rearrangement links TRBV4-1 to TRBJ1-5; D is possibly TRBD1 (6 bases). V gave up 0 bases and J gave up 5 bases, with 8 bases separating them. This CDR3 region has 14 residues. The germline V gene has CDR1 MGHRA and CDR2 YSYEKL. CDR3: CASSQEGADQPQHF. Written as DNA, the CDR3 is TGCGCCAGCAGCCAAGAGGGGGCTGATCAGCCCCAGCATTTT.

The chain carries TRBV27 and TRBJ2-7, with a possible D match to TRBD2 (5 bases). V lost 5 bases and J 4 bases, leaving 12 bases between the germline ends. The CDR3 runs to 13 residues. Germline CDR1 is MNHEY and CDR2 is SMNVEV (reference sequence). The CDR3 DNA reads TGTGCCAGCAGTCCCGGACTCGGGTACGAGCAGTACTTC. Its protein is CASSPGLGYEQYF.

This clonotype was seen more than once but under ten times. The chain joins TRBV29-1 to TRBJ1-1, with a weak D call TRBD1 (5 bases). Germline loops: CDR1 SQVTM, CDR2 ANQGSEA. The length of the CDR3 is 15 residues. The ends were cut back, 1 base at V and 2 bases at J, with 14 bases in the middle. The CDR3 DNA sequence: TGCAGCGTTGAAGGACGTGGGGGTAAAAACACTGAAGCTTTCTTT. This translates into CSVEGRGGKNTEAFF. Full variable domain (remainder filled in from reference TRBV29-1 and TRBJ1-1): SAVISQKPSRDICQRGTSLTIQCQVDSQVTMMFWYRQQPGQSLTLIATANQGSEATYESGFVIDKFPISRPNLTFSTLTVSNMSPEDSSIYLCSVEGRGGKNTEAFFGQGTRLTVV.

In its sample, this clonotype was seen a few times. This chain joins TRBV10-3 and TRBJ2-3; 7 bases map to TRBD1. Germline lookup yields CDR1 ENHRY and CDR2 SYGVKD. Trimming removed 4 bases from V and 2 bases from J; junction bases left unmatched: 12. This CDR3 is 17 amino acids long. The CDR3 DNA reads as TGTGCCATCAGTGGGGGGACAGACGACATTTCCACAGATACGCAGTATTTT. Amino acids: CAISGGTDDISTDTQYF.

This rearrangement joins TRBV7-2 to TRBJ1-1; D uncertain. This CDR3 region has 13 residues. Germline values: CDR1 SGHTA, CDR2 FQGNSA. The germline V and J ends were trimmed by 2 bases and 5 bases, with 9 bases remaining between them. The CDR3 reads CASSLLVGTEAFF. DNA of the CDR3: TGTGCCAGCAGCTTATTGGTAGGGACTGAAGCTTTCTTT.

This clonotype was detected a few times. The chain links TRBV10-3 to TRBJ2-1; no firm D call. Germline lookup yields CDR1 ENHRY and CDR2 SYGVKD. The CDR3 consists of 11 residues. V was shortened by 4 bases and J by 7 bases, with 5 bases between the two germline ends. CDR3 residues: CAISVRNEQFF. As DNA, the CDR3 is TGTGCCATCAGTGTAAGAAATGAGCAGTTCTTC.

This chain joins TRBV4-2 and TRBJ2-5; D might be TRBD1 or TRBD2, each matching 6 bases. With 4 bases removed from V and 1 base from J, the gap between germline ends came to 16 bases. CDR3 length equals 16 residues. Germline V gene data show CDR1 as LGHNA and CDR2 as YNFKEQ. CDR3 bases: TGTGCCAGCAGCCCCACAGGTTGGGGGGCCCAAGAGACCCAGTACTTC. This translates into CASSPTGWGAQETQYF.

This rearrangement joins TRBV15 to TRBJ1-6; weak D call: TRBD1 (5 bases). This CDR3 is built from 16 residues. Trimming left V 1 base short and J 8 bases short, with 15 bases between. CDR1 is LNHNV, CDR2 YYDKDF, per germline (reference sequence). The CDR3: CATSRVAGMRYSPLHF. The CDR3 bases are TGTGCCACCAGCAGAGTTGCAGGGATGCGATATTCACCCCTCCACTTT.

The chain is built from TRBV2 and TRBJ1-3; D not certain. The germline V gene encodes CDR1 SNHLY and CDR2 FYNNEI. This CDR3 contains 13 residues. The V gene lost 7 bases and the J gene lost 0 bases, with 7 bases spanning the gap. The CDR3 protein is CASIGYSGNTIYF. CDR3 DNA: TGTGCCAGCATAGGCTACTCTGGAAACACCATATATTTT.

There are a few counts of this clonotype. The gene calls are TRBV20-1 and TRBJ2-4; 9 bases are a match to TRBD1. CDR1 is DFQATT and CDR2 is SNEGSKA in the germline V gene (reference sequence). The ends lost 2 bases at V and 3 bases at J; junction bases unmatched: 8. The length of the CDR3 is 16 residues. CDR3 sequence (DNA): TGCAGTGCTAGATATACAGGGGGCAGGGGCAAAAACATTCAGTACTTC. This codes for CSARYTGGRGKNIQYF.

This chain uses TRBV25-1 with TRBJ2-3; possibly TRBD2 for D (6 bases). V was clipped by 4 bases and J by 2 bases, with 13 bases between them. Looked up from germline, CDR1 is MGHDK and CDR2 is SYGVNS. This CDR3 has 15 amino acids. CDR3 sequence: CASSVARGNTDTQYF. In nucleotides, the CDR3 is TGTGCCAGCAGTGTCGCGCGGGGAAACACAGATACGCAGTATTTT.

This clonotype came up a few times. V usage is TRBV24-1 and J usage is TRBJ2-1; D is unclear. V was trimmed by 3 bases and J by 0 bases, leaving 11 bases between them. Germline V gene data show CDR1 as KGHDR and CDR2 as SFDVKD. CDR3 size: 16 residues. The CDR3 DNA reads as TGTGCCACCAGTGATCTGCAGCCCGACTCCTACAATGAGCAGTTCTTC. This gives the protein CATSDLQPDSYNEQFF.

This clonotype was observed a few times. V and J are TRBV20-1 and TRBJ1-2, with D hard to call. This CDR3 region has 11 residues. Germline V lookup: CDR1 DFQATT, CDR2 SNEGSKA (reference sequence). Trimming removed 5 bases at V and 8 bases at J, with 12 bases between. CDR3 residues: CSAPDTLGYTF. The CDR3 nucleotides are TGCAGTGCTCCTGACACGTTAGGCTACACCTTC.

The sample holds a few counts of this clonotype. The rearrangement links TRBV6-1 to TRBJ2-3; 8 nucleotides line up with TRBD1. The CDR3 covers 14 residues. With V trimmed by 5 bases and J by 4 bases, 5 bases remained unmatched. Germline loops: CDR1 MNHNS, CDR2 SASEGT. The CDR3 loop is CASSFETGADTQYF. CDR3 nucleotide sequence: TGTGCCAGCAGTTTCGAGACAGGGGCAGATACGCAGTATTTT.

The chain couples TRBV3-1 to TRBJ1-1, with TRBD1 identical over 8 bases. Germline loops: CDR1 LGHDT, CDR2 YNNKEL (reference sequence). The CDR3 is made up of 13 amino acids. V was clipped by 5 bases and J by 7 bases; unmatched bases: 6. The CDR3 is CASSIRDRFEAFF. CDR3 bases: TGTGCCAGCAGCATCCGGGACAGGTTTGAAGCTTTCTTT.

The rearrangement links TRBV4-3 to TRBJ2-7, with D unresolved. Germline lookup yields CDR1 LGHNA and CDR2 YSLEER. Trimming pared 0 bases from V and 2 bases from J, leaving 5 bases between. The CDR3 length is 13 residues. The CDR3 spells CASSQEGPYEQYF. CDR3 bases: TGCGCCAGCAGCCAAGAAGGTCCCTACGAGCAGTACTTC.

The sample holds many counts of this clonotype. The rearrangement uses TRBV27 and TRBJ2-7; 7 positions agree with TRBD1. This CDR3 comprises 14 residues. The trim removed 2 bases at V and 2 bases at J, leaving 3 bases unmatched. Germline V lookup: CDR1 MNHEY, CDR2 SMNVEV (reference sequence). This chain's CDR3 is CASSLAGTAYEQYF. The CDR3 DNA follows: TGTGCCAGCAGTTTAGCCGGGACAGCCTACGAGCAGTACTTC.

The chain is built from TRBV20-1 and TRBJ2-7; the D gene could be TRBD1 or TRBD2 (6 bases each). CDR1 and CDR2 (germline): DFQATT, SNEGSKA (reference sequence). This CDR3 has 17 amino acids. V was clipped by 5 bases and J by 3 bases, with 26 bases between them. Here the CDR3 reads CSALTLGKGGTGYEQYF. CDR3 sequence (DNA): TGCAGTGCTCTGACTCTTGGAAAGGGGGGTACTGGCTACGAGCAGTACTTC.

This clonotype was seen at least ten times. This chain links TRBV20-1 with TRBJ1-5; D is unresolved. The CDR3 covers 12 residues. Deletions cut 2 bases from V and 4 bases from J, with 6 bases between. Germline CDR1 and CDR2: DFQATT and SNEGSKA (reference sequence). CDR3 coding DNA: TGCAGTGCTAGATCGGGTAATCAGCCCCAGCATTTT. This codes for CSARSGNQPQHF.

This clonotype was counted a few times. This chain links TRBV6-4 with TRBJ2-1; D is ambiguous. Trimming took off 5 bases at V and 5 bases at J, with 13 bases between the two ends. The CDR3 runs to 14 residues. Germline CDR1 is MRHNA and CDR2 is SNTAGT. CDR3 nucleotide sequence: TGTGCCAGCAGTCTCGGCGAATCCCACAATGAGCAGTTCTTC. Encoded protein: CASSLGESHNEQFF.

The rearrangement joins TRBV19 to TRBJ2-1; D remains ambiguous. The CDR3 sequence is 13 residues long. CDR1 is LNHDA, CDR2 SQIVND, per germline (reference sequence). V lost 3 bases, J lost 6 bases, and 9 bases lay in between. CDR3 sequence reads: CASSIGHTNEQFF. The CDR3 DNA is TGTGCCAGTAGTATCGGTCATACCAATGAGCAGTTCTTC. The full variable domain, with the rest looked up from reference TRBV19 and TRBJ2-1, is DGGITQSPKYLFRKEGQNVTLSCEQNLNHDAMYWYRQDPGQGLRLIYYSQIVNDFQKGDIAEGYSVSREKKESFPLTVTSAQKNPTAFYLCASSIGHTNEQFFGPGTRLTVL.

V is TRBV4-1 and J is TRBJ1-4, with D possibly TRBD1 on 5 matching bases. The germline gives CDR1 MGHRA, CDR2 YSYEKL. This CDR3 has 12 amino acids. V shed 4 bases and J shed 6 bases, with 6 bases lying between them. CDR3 coding DNA: TGCGCCAGCAGCCCGACAGATGAAAAACTGTTTTTT. This codes for CASSPTDEKLFF.

The chain carries TRBV3-1 and TRBJ2-7; D may be TRBD2 (5 bases). CDR3 length equals 15 residues. CDR1 LGHDT and CDR2 YNNKEL come from the germline V gene (reference sequence). V lost 0 bases and J 1 base, leaving 10 bases between the germline ends. Here the CDR3 DNA reads TGTGCCAGCAGCCAAGAACGGGGTTCTTCCTACGAGCAGTACTTC. Encoded protein: CASSQERGSSYEQYF.

The chain has TRBV4-1 and TRBJ2-3; 10 bases are a match to TRBD1. From germline, CDR1 is MGHRA and CDR2 YSYEKL. The CDR3 sequence is 17 residues long. Trimming took 0 bases from V and 4 from J; bases not matched to a gene: 7. In DNA, the CDR3 is TGCGCCAGCAGCCAAGATCGGGACAGGGGTTTTTCAGATACGCAGTATTTT. Translating gives CASSQDRDRGFSDTQYF.